This TCR beta chain was sequenced in a study of T cells after yellow fever vaccination. A note on this clonotype: Its specificity is unknown.

Production of TCR cDNA was by 5'RACE template switching, which also added a universal primer site and UMIs. One entry per CDR3 protein results from TCRdb running MiXCR on the 5' RACE reads. Among some 320,000 distinct CDR3 sequences listed, less than 9.5% were seen once. Study conclusions and caveats: Boosting was followed by the reappearance of most primary-vaccination clones (approximately 95% CD4, about 90% CD8). When the response was secondary, it was weaker but reached its peak faster, day 5 versus 15.

CDR1 is SEHNR and CDR2 is FQNEAQ in the germline V gene (reference sequence). The V gene lost 5 bases and the J gene lost 11 bases, with 20 bases spanning the gap. CDR3 length equals 14 residues. The rearrangement links TRBV7-9 to TRBJ2-3, with D perhaps assigned TRBD1 or TRBD2 (5 bases each). The TCR comes from a man younger than 35 who received the YFV17D yellow fever vaccine. The sample was CD4+ T cells sorted from PBMCs, taken 5 days after the yellow fever booster vaccination. The CDR3 DNA reads as TGTGCCAGCAGCCCGGGACCTGGAGCAAGGGTGCAGTATTTT. It is translated as CASSPGPGARVQYF.